This TCR beta chain was sequenced during a study of blood T cells in healthy people across ages. Trimming removed 0 bases at V and 11 bases at J, with 8 bases between. From germline, CDR1 is DFQATT and CDR2 SNEGSKA (reference sequence). The CDR3 runs 12 residues. Sample-barcoded 5' priming and a J-beta primer mix drove a second PCR of about 6 to 12 cycles. TCRdb itself ran the 5' RACE reads through MiXCR, one entry per CDR3 protein. Here the sample spans around 870,000 distinct CDR3 sequences, around 26% being singletons. This clonotype was detected a few times. J is TRBJ1-6 and V is TRBV20-1, with D unclear. This TCR derives from a woman of 80 years or more in good health. Sequenced material: blood. CDR3 sequence reads: CSARDANTPLHF. CDR3 bases: TGCAGTGCTAGAGATGCCAATACACCCCTCCACTTT.